Shown below are 17 T cell receptor beta chains from a single sample sequenced in a study of regulatory T cells in long-lasting Graves disease. Specified time point: newly diagnosed GD, antithyroid drugs for less than 3 months. PBMCs provided the RNA from which the TCR library was made. The authors built TCR beta libraries using iRepertoire HTBI primers and Arm-PCR of CDR3 regions. TCRdb reprocessed the multiplex PCR reads with MiXCR, giving one entry per CDR3 protein. The sample consists of about 560,000 distinct CDR3 sequences, 15% to 20% of them appearing once. The data were also submitted as part of a second study, on T cells in Graves' hyperthyroidism and ophthalmopathy.

Source: peripheral blood mononuclear cells (PBMCs), taken at new diagnosis, from a patient treated with antithyroid drugs. Receptor source: a man aged 18 to 30 with Graves disease.

The chain links TRBV20-1 to TRBJ2-2; possible D gene TRBD2, 5 bases. From germline, CDR1 is DFQATT and CDR2 SNEGSKA (reference sequence). Trimming left V 5 bases short and J 4 bases short, with 11 bases between. This CDR3 has 13 residues. CDR3 DNA sequence: TGCAGTGCTGGACCCCGGGGCACCGGGGAGCTGTTTTTT. Protein product: CSAGPRGTGELFF.

This clonotype was detected many times. The V and J genes are TRBV27 and TRBJ2-1; the match to TRBD2 covers 10 bases. J was trimmed by 13 bases and V by 5 bases; bases with no gene match: 14. CDR1 is MNHEY, CDR2 SMNVEV, per germline (reference sequence). The CDR3 loop spans 15 amino acids. The DNA of the CDR3 is TGTGCCAGCAGTCTTGGTGTGCTAGCGGGAGATTCCCAGTTCTTC. Translation gives CASSLGVLAGDSQFF.

Notes on this clonotype: The final CDR3 position lacks the conserved phenylalanine or tryptophan, pointing to a likely read error. The J gene is TRBJ2-2, the V gene TRBV6-1; D tentatively reads TRBD1 or TRBD2 (5 bases each). V lost 8 bases and J lost 5, with 12 bases in between. The CDR3 has 13 residues. The germline V gene has CDR1 MNHNS and CDR2 SASEGT. The CDR3 sequence: CASGRGETGELFL. In DNA, the CDR3 is TGTGCCAGCGGAAGAGGGGAAACCGGGGAGCTGTTTCTT.

A remark on this clonotype: This sequence may be a read error, since a much larger clone differs from it by one base. The chain couples TRBV12-5 to TRBJ2-1, with 7 bases lining up with TRBD1. The CDR3 spans 14 residues. Germline V CDR1 and CDR2: LGHNT, FRNRAP. The CDR3 is CASGLLGGRNEQLF. In DNA, the CDR3 is TGTGCTAGTGGTTTGTTAGGGGGCAGGAATGAGCAGCTCTTC.

This chain joins TRBV20-1 and TRBJ2-7; D uncertain. The germline CDR1 and CDR2 sequences are DFQATT and SNEGSKA (reference sequence). Between the trimmed V and J ends, which lost 0 bases and 1 base, there was a span of 10 bases. There are 14 residues in the CDR3. The CDR3: CSARDYTESYEQYF. The DNA for the CDR3 is TGCAGTGCTAGAGATTATACCGAATCCTACGAGCAGTACTTC.

CDR3: CASGVARGGTNEKLFF. CDR3 nucleotide sequence: TGTGCCAGCGGAGTGGCCAGGGGCGGAACTAATGAAAAACTGTTTTTT. The gene calls are TRBV6-1 and TRBJ1-4, with D possibly being TRBD1 (6 bases). Trimming cost V 8 bases and J 1 base, with 17 bases left between them. This CDR3 comprises 16 residues. Germline loops: CDR1 MNHNS, CDR2 SASEGT.

The V call is TRBV12-3 or TRBV12-4, the J call TRBJ2-3; no definite D call. Trimming stripped 4 bases from V and 2 bases from J, with 7 bases between. CDR3 length: 13 residues. CDR3 amino acids: CASSWLVTDTQYF. CDR3 in DNA: TGTGCCAGCAGTTGGCTAGTCACAGATACGCAGTATTTT.

This chain joins TRBV12-3 or TRBV12-4 and TRBJ1-2; tentative D call: TRBD1 (5 bases). V was trimmed by 8 bases and J by 0 bases, leaving 16 bases between them. The CDR3 totals 15 residues. This CDR3 reads CASAMGGNSNYGYTF. For the CDR3, the DNA is TGTGCCAGCGCGATGGGGGGGAATTCTAACTATGGCTACACCTTC.

This clonotype was found once. A read error is possible here, since a much larger clone lies one base away. The CDR3 spells CARSLSGGYEQYF. CDR3 DNA: TGTGCCCGGAGTTTGTCTGGGGGCTACGAGCAGTACTTC. The gene calls are TRBV30 and TRBJ2-7; either TRBD1 or TRBD2 may fit D (5 bases each). Germline-derived CDR1 and CDR2 are GTSNPN and SVGIG (reference sequence). The CDR3 is 13 residues long. Variable domain in full (rest from reference TRBV30 and TRBJ2-7): SQTIHQWPATLVQPVGSPLSLECTVEGTSNPNLYWYRQAAGRGLQLLFYSVGIGQISSEVPQNLSASRPQDRQFILSSKKLLLSDSGFYLCARSLSGGYEQYFGPGTRLTVT.

The chain has TRBV4-1 and TRBJ2-1; a weak D match, TRBD2 (5 bases). The V gene's germline CDR1 is MGHRA and CDR2 YSYEKL. This CDR3 is 15 amino acids long. With 4 bases removed from V and 1 base from J, the gap between germline ends came to 11 bases. DNA for the CDR3: TGCGCCAGCAGCCCAGTGGAGGATTCCTACAATGAGCAGTTCTTC. Encoded protein: CASSPVEDSYNEQFF.

This clonotype was seen repeatedly, ten times or more. The gene calls are TRBV2 and TRBJ1-1; maybe TRBD1 (6 bases). Germline loops: CDR1 SNHLY, CDR2 FYNNEI. V lost 11 bases, J lost 0 bases, and 16 bases lay in between. This CDR3 region has 14 residues. The CDR3 is CAADGGALNTEAFF. As DNA, the CDR3 is TGTGCCGCCGACGGGGGGGCGTTGAACACTGAAGCTTTCTTT.

This clonotype was counted only a few times. V is TRBV6-2 or TRBV6-3 and J is TRBJ2-4; no reliable D call. This CDR3 has 16 residues. V dropped 0 bases and J dropped 8 bases, with 17 bases sitting between them. The germline V gene has CDR1 MNHEY and CDR2 SVGEGT. CDR3 in DNA: TGTGCCAGCAGTTACTCCTTTTCGCCGGTCGGTCACATTCAGTACTTC. Translating gives CASSYSFSPVGHIQYF.

In its sample, this clonotype was seen a few times. This chain connects TRBV5-8 to TRBJ2-3, with 13 nucleotides matching TRBD2. Germline V gene sequence: CDR1 SGHTS, CDR2 YDEGEE. The J segment lost 0 bases and the V segment lost 5 bases, leaving 12 bases of the junction unmatched. CDR3 length: 19 residues. This chain's CDR3 is CASSSHRTSGSVSTDTQYF. The CDR3, as DNA: TGTGCCAGCAGTTCGCATCGGACTAGCGGGAGTGTCAGCACAGATACGCAGTATTTT.

This clonotype came up a few times. The chain combines TRBV20-1 with TRBJ2-7; 8 bases fit TRBD1. V was pared by 1 base and J by 2 bases, with 7 bases of the junction left unmatched. Germline lookup yields CDR1 DFQATT and CDR2 SNEGSKA (reference sequence). There are 15 residues in the CDR3. The CDR3 loop reads CSARVSDRVPYEQYF. The CDR3 region has the DNA TGCAGTGCTAGAGTTTCGGACAGGGTGCCCTACGAGCAGTACTTC.

The V and J genes are TRBV6-1 and TRBJ2-7; D ambiguous. The V end lost 7 bases, the J end lost 0 bases, and 13 bases lay between the germline ends. The CDR3 runs 14 residues. CDR1 and CDR2 (germline): MNHNS, SASEGT. The CDR3 DNA reads TGTGCCAGCATCCCAGACATGACCTCCTACGAGCAGTACTTC. Its translation is CASIPDMTSYEQYF.

This clonotype has only a few counts. A much larger clonotype is one base distant, so this may be a read error. The genes are TRBV28 and TRBJ2-7; unclear D gene. The V gene's germline CDR1 is MDHEN and CDR2 SYDVKM. The CDR3 is 15 residues long. The V end lost 5 bases, the J end lost 5 bases, and 19 bases lay between the germline ends. CDR3: CASSRGRPEHHEQYF. The CDR3 region has the DNA TGTGCCAGCAGTCGAGGACGTCCGGAGCACCACGAGCAGTACTTC.

The chain links TRBV28 to TRBJ2-3; perhaps TRBD1 as D (6 bases). Germline CDR1 and CDR2: MDHEN and SYDVKM. Trimming shortened V by 3 bases and J by 1 base, and 11 bases separated the two germline ends. CDR3 size: 15 residues. In nucleotides, the CDR3 is TGTGCCAGCAGTTTTTCGGACAGACGCACAGATACGCAGTATTTT. Protein sequence: CASSFSDRRTDTQYF. Full variable domain (remainder filled in from reference TRBV28 and TRBJ2-3): DVKVTQSSRYLVKRTGEKVFLECVQDMDHENMFWYRQDPGLGLRLIYFSYDVKMKEKGDIPEGYSVSREKKERFSLILESASTNQTSMYLCASSFSDRRTDTQYFGPGTRLTVL.